The TCR beta chain described here comes from a study of cytomegalovirus exposure and HLA in healthy donors. About this clone itself: Its antigen is as yet unknown.

CDR3 length: 13 amino acids. Germline-derived CDR1 and CDR2 are MNHNS and SASEGT. The V gene lost 2 bases and the J gene lost 4 bases, with 6 bases spanning the gap. Sequenced by immunoSEQ multiplex PCR; TCRdb stores in-frame clones only, minus some. The data contain about 160,000 clones, 84% of them singletons. The study, taken as a whole, reports: Specificity for CMV antigens was confirmed in vitro for a few of the CMV-associated chains. As was reported, the classifier diagnosed cytomegalovirus status with high specificity and sensitivity.

Material for sequencing was PBMCs. The TCR originated in a young man in good health and CMV-seropositive. This chain links TRBV6-1 with TRBJ1-5; D ambiguous. CDR3 bases: TGTGCCAGCAGTGAATCGGGGAATCAGCCCCAGCATTTT. This sequence encodes CASSESGNQPQHF.